A selection of T cell receptor beta chains follows, all from one sample in a study of a mutant IDH1 vaccine in newly diagnosed glioma. These receptors' targets are unknown. The table came from immunoSEQ multiplex PCR; TCRdb's copy has only in-frame clones and leaves some out. The table includes about 32,000 clones, over 65% detected once. Sequenced material: PBMCs, taken from a glioma patient whose treatment included an IDH1 peptide vaccine. These receptors all stem from a middle-aged woman with glioma. The CDR3 runs from the conserved cysteine through the conserved F or W. Each record gives: J gene, V gene, CDR3 length, clone size, D gene, CDR3 DNA, CDR3 protein. A D gene is named only where the DNA matches it firmly. Clone size is not always given. Where it is, it says once, few, many or a class for expanded clones.

TRBJ1-2	TRBV6-5	15	NA	NA	TGTGCCAGCAGTCCCTCATGGGGGATCAACTATGGCTACACCTTC	CASSPSWGINYGYTF
TRBJ2-7	TRBV19	14	NA	TRBD1	TGTGCCAGTAGTGTTCGGGACAGGGAGTACGAGCAGTACTTC	CASSVRDREYEQYF
TRBJ1-1	TRBV10-3	14	NA	TRBD1	TGTGCCACTCACCGGGACAGGGAGGTGACTGAAGCTTTCTTT	CATHRDREVTEAFF
TRBJ2-5	TRBV19	16	NA	TRBD1	TGTGCCAGTAGTAGGGACAGGGCTGGGCTCCAAGAGACCCAGTACTTC	CASSRDRAGLQETQYF
TRBJ2-7	TRBV7-6	14	NA	TRBD2	TGTGCCAGCCAAGAGGCGCTAGCGGGGAACGAGCAGTACTTC	CASQEALAGNEQYF
TRBJ1-1	TRBV12-5	13	NA	TRBD1	TGTGCTAGTGGTGGACAGGGTAGGACTGAAGCTTTCTTT	CASGGQGRTEAFF
TRBJ1-2	TRBV7-2	14	NA	NA	TGTGCCAGCAGCTCCATAGAGGTTTACTATGGCTACACCTTC	CASSSIEVYYGYTF
TRBJ1-4	TRBV30	11	NA	NA	TGTGCCTGGGAGGGGAGAGAAAAACTGTTTTTT	CAWEGREKLFF
TRBJ2-1	TRBV5-4	15	NA	NA	TGTGCCAGCAGCGCAGAGATCTTCTCCTACAATGAGCAGTTCTTC	CASSAEIFSYNEQFF
TRBJ2-2	TRBV6-5	14	NA	TRBD1	TGTGCCAGCAGTGGGACAGGGGACACCGGGGAGCTGTTTTTT	CASSGTGDTGELFF
TRBJ1-1	TRBV2	13	few	NA	TGTGCCAGCAGTGAAGGGCAGTGGACTGAAGCTTTCTTT	CASSEGQWTEAFF
TRBJ2-1	TRBV29-1	13	NA	NA	TGCAGCGTTGAGGGGTACTCCTACAATGAGCAGTTCTTC	CSVEGYSYNEQFF
TRBJ1-2	TRBV2	15	few	NA	TGTGCCAGCACTTTGACTGGGGCAGCAAACTATGGCTACACCTTC	CASTLTGAANYGYTF
TRBJ2-1	TRBV6-1	13	NA	TRBD2	TGTGCCAGCAGGTTGGTAGCGGGGCTTGAGCAGTTCTTC	CASRLVAGLEQFF
TRBJ2-3	TRBV7-2	16	NA	TRBD2	TGTGCCAGCAGCTCAAGACTAGCGGGTCTCCCAGATACGCAGTATTTT	CASSSRLAGLPDTQYF
TRBJ1-1	TRBV18	16	once	NA	TGTGCCAGCTCACCACTCCCGGGGGCCATAACAGCTGAAGCTTTCTTT	CASSPLPGAITAEAFF
TRBJ1-3	TRBV27	11	NA	NA	TGTGCCAGCAGTGCCGGTGACACCATATATTTT	CASSAGDTIYF
TRBJ1-3	TRBV20-1	11	medium-sized	NA	TGCAGTGCTTGGACAGGAAACACCATATATTTT	CSAWTGNTIYF
TRBJ1-2	TRBV27	15	few	TRBD1	TGTGCCAGCAGTCCCGGGACAGGGCTTAACTATGGCTACACCTTC	CASSPGTGLNYGYTF
TRBJ1-1	TRBV5-5	17	NA	NA	TGTGCCAGCAGCCACGTCCCTTCGACAGTCATGAACACTGAAGCTTTCTTT	CASSHVPSTVMNTEAFF
TRBJ2-7	TRBV21-1	15	NA	NA	TGTGCCAGCAGCCCAAGGGAGACAGGGGGCAATGAGCAGTACTTC	CASSPRETGGNEQYF
TRBJ1-1	TRBV10-3	16	NA	NA	TGTGCCATCAGCCCTCGCCCACCAGGGCAGAACACTGAAGCTTTCTTT	CAISPRPPGQNTEAFF
TRBJ1-2	TRBV11-2	12	NA	NA	TGTGCCAGCAGCTTAGGACGGAGCGGCTACACCTTC	CASSLGRSGYTF
TRBJ2-1	TRBV2	16	NA	NA	TGTGCCAGCAGTGAAAGAGAAGGGACTGCCACTCTCGAGCAGTTCTTC	CASSEREGTATLEQFF